This is a list of T cell receptor beta chains from one sample in a study of T cells after posttransplantation cyclophosphamide. Assay used: immunoSEQ multiplex PCR; TCRdb lists only in-frame clones, some missing. The sample has tens of thousands of clones, around 73% seen once. The sample consisted of memory CD4+ T cells sorted from PBMCs. The origin of the receptors is a woman aged 55-69 years in good health, CMV-negative, and a related stem cell transplant donor. Both conserved end residues are part of each CDR3. The D gene is left open where the match is weak. Only part of the rows carry a size: once, few, many, or a class if the clone is expanded.

size,D,V,J,CDR3,DNA
once,.,TRBV19,TRBJ1-5,CASSQGFLSNQPQHF,TGTGCCAGTAGTCAGGGATTTCTTAGCAATCAGCCCCAGCATTTT
few,.,TRBV29-1,TRBJ1-2,CSVGQGIRFDGYTF,TGCAGCGTTGGTCAGGGGATACGTTTTGATGGCTACACCTTC
.,TRBD2,TRBV11-2,TRBJ2-1,CASSSRTSGGASEQFF,TGTGCCAGCAGCTCAAGGACTAGCGGGGGGGCCAGTGAGCAGTTCTTC
.,TRBD1,TRBV25-1,TRBJ2-2,CASSGTGVTGELFF,TGTGCCAGCAGTGGGACAGGAGTAACCGGGGAGCTGTTTTTT
once,.,TRBV28,TRBJ2-5,CASSPRGFIGSGQYF,TGTGCCAGCAGCCCAAGGGGGTTTATCGGCAGTGGGCAGTACTTC
.,TRBD2,TRBV6-1,TRBJ2-3,CASSLAAGGRDTQYF,TGTGCCAGCAGCCTAGCAGCGGGGGGGCGAGATACGCAGTATTTT
.,.,TRBV5-1,TRBJ2-1,CASSPGYNEQFF,TGCGCCAGCAGCCCCGGCTACAATGAGCAGTTCTTC
.,TRBD1,TRBV6-1,TRBJ2-7,CASGGQGGPYEQYF,TGTGCCAGCGGGGGACAGGGAGGGCCCTACGAGCAGTACTTC
.,.,TRBV7-8,TRBJ2-1,CASSLERGEQFF,TGTGCCAGCAGCTTAGAAAGGGGTGAGCAGTTCTTC
.,.,TRBV6-6,TRBJ1-1,CASSYLRNTEAFF,TGTGCCAGCAGTTATTTGAGGAACACTGAAGCTTTCTTT
.,TRBD1,TRBV5-1,TRBJ2-5,CASSPDRGETQYF,TGCGCCAGCAGCCCAGACAGGGGGGAGACCCAGTACTTC
.,.,TRBV4-2,TRBJ1-2,CASSPPEVRGYTF,TGTGCCAGCAGCCCCCCCGAGGTCCGGGGCTACACCTTC
.,TRBD2,TRBV7-2,TRBJ2-3,CACSRGPSGSDTQYF,TGTGCCTGCAGTCGGGGTCCTAGCGGGAGTGATACGCAGTATTTT
.,.,TRBV7-9,TRBJ1-1,CASSLTDRPRSEAFF,TGTGCCAGCAGCTTGACCGACAGGCCGAGGTCTGAAGCTTTCTTT
.,.,TRBV5-4,TRBJ2-7,CASSLEEGLLYEQYF,TGTGCCAGCAGCCTCGAGGAGGGTCTCCTTTACGAGCAGTACTTC
few,.,TRBV7-2,TRBJ1-1,CASDRVTGKVQVAFF,TGTGCCAGCGATCGTGTTACGGGGAAGGTTCAGGTAGCTTTCTTT
.,TRBD2,TRBV28,TRBJ2-7,CASSTRLRAGPRFSYEQYF,TGTGCCAGCAGTACCAGATTGCGAGCGGGGCCACGTTTCTCCTACGAGCAGTACTTC
.,.,TRBV19,TRBJ2-2,CASSNFAGELFF,TGTGCCAGTAGTAACTTCGCTGGGGAGCTGTTTTTT
few,TRBD1,TRBV7-6,TRBJ2-1,CASSRGTARYNEQFF,TGTGCCAGCAGCCGAGGGACAGCCCGCTACAATGAGCAGTTCTTC
.,TRBD1,TRBV6-5,TRBJ2-7,CASSTNRGYPYEQYF,TGTGCCAGCAGTACGAACAGGGGTTACCCCTACGAGCAGTACTTC
.,.,TRBV5-6,TRBJ2-3,CASSRGSGHTDTQYF,TGTGCCAGCAGCAGGGGGTCGGGGCACACAGATACGCAGTATTTT
.,TRBD1,TRBV11-1,TRBJ2-6,CASSFWTGGAGANVLTF,TGTGCCAGCAGCTTTTGGACAGGGGGGGCTGGGGCCAACGTCCTGACTTTC
.,TRBD1,TRBV7-3,TRBJ2-5,CASSYLGTGRQETQYF,TGTGCCAGCAGCTACCTCGGGACAGGGCGGCAAGAGACCCAGTACTTC
few,TRBD1,TRBV7-2,TRBJ1-2,CASSAGTGWTYGYTF,TGTGCCAGCAGCGCTGGGACAGGGTGGACCTATGGCTACACCTTC
.,.,TRBV7-8,TRBJ2-3,CASSQGPGHTDTQYF,TGTGCCAGCAGCCAGGGCCCTGGGCACACAGATACGCAGTATTTT
.,TRBD2,TRBV28,TRBJ2-5,CASRGTSRWETQYF,TGTGCCAGCCGGGGGACTAGCAGATGGGAGACCCAGTACTTC
.,.,TRBV2,TRBJ2-7,CASSEHFGGATYEQYF,TGTGCCAGCAGTGAACATTTCGGAGGGGCGACCTACGAGCAGTACTTC
few,TRBD1,TRBV30,TRBJ1-2,CAWSRQGIYGYTF,TGTGCCTGGAGTCGACAGGGGATCTATGGCTACACCTTC
few,.,TRBV28,TRBJ1-2,CAARRPTGYVGYTF,TGTGCCGCCCGCAGACCTACAGGGTATGTTGGCTACACCTTC
few,TRBD1,TRBV19,TRBJ1-6,CASSTGQGRSPLHF,TGTGCCAGTAGTACCGGACAGGGCCGCTCACCCCTCCACTTT
once,TRBD1,TRBV7-3,TRBJ1-3,CASSLDRDPGNTIYF,TGTGCCAGCAGCCTCGACAGGGACCCTGGAAACACCATATATTTT
.,.,TRBV28,TRBJ1-5,CASSPWEGGNQPQHF,TGTGCCAGCAGCCCCTGGGAGGGAGGGAATCAGCCCCAGCATTTT
few,TRBD2,TRBV2,TRBJ2-1,CASSPRLAGADEQFF,TGTGCCAGCAGCCCTAGACTAGCGGGAGCGGATGAGCAGTTCTTC
.,TRBD1,TRBV30,TRBJ1-6,CAWSAAGTGSSPLHF,TGTGCCTGGAGTGCGGCCGGGACAGGGAGTTCACCCCTCCACTTT
.,TRBD2,TRBV27,TRBJ2-1,CASSSLTTSGGAEQFF,TGTGCCAGCAGTTCCCTAACTACTAGCGGGGGGGCTGAGCAGTTCTTC
.,TRBD2,TRBV5-8,TRBJ2-5,CASSRGLAGRQETQYF,TGTGCCAGCAGCCGGGGACTAGCGGGACGCCAAGAGACCCAGTACTTC
.,TRBD1,TRBV28,TRBJ1-4,CASSRDRGREKLFF,TGTGCCAGCAGCCGGGACAGGGGTCGGGAAAAACTGTTTTTT
.,.,TRBV28,TRBJ2-1,CASPPARGRGNEQFF,TGTGCCAGCCCCCCGGCTCGGGGGCGGGGGAATGAGCAGTTCTTC
.,.,TRBV2,TRBJ2-1,CASSPQGNEQFF,TGTGCCAGCAGTCCGCAGGGCAATGAGCAGTTCTTC
once,.,TRBV5-4,TRBJ2-3,CASSPRRDLTDTQYF,TGTGCCAGCAGCCCCAGGCGGGACCTCACAGATACGCAGTATTTT
.,.,TRBV28,TRBJ1-6,CASSSRDYSPLHF,TGTGCCAGCAGTTCGAGGGATTACTCACCCCTCCACTTT
.,.,TRBV4-3,TRBJ2-7,CASSQEGGNEQYF,TGCGCCAGCAGCCAAGAAGGGGGAAACGAGCAGTACTTC
.,TRBD1,TRBV2,TRBJ2-1,CASSGWDRDNEQFF,TGTGCCAGCAGTGGATGGGACAGGGACAATGAGCAGTTCTTC
.,.,TRBV6-6,TRBJ2-1,CASSYDGYNEQFF,TGTGCCAGCAGTTATGACGGGTACAATGAGCAGTTCTTC
.,TRBD1,TRBV27,TRBJ1-1,CASSPTGVNTEAFF,TGTGCCAGCAGTCCGACAGGGGTGAACACTGAAGCTTTCTTT
.,.,TRBV19,TRBJ1-3,CASSIGRGANTIYF,TGTGCCAGTAGTATCGGCAGGGGCGCAAACACCATATATTTT